This is a list of T cell receptor beta chains from one sample in a study of blood T cell repertoires in COVID-19. Assay: immunoSEQ multiplex PCR; the TCRdb copy retains only in-frame clones and omits some. The data show fewer than 200,000 clones, with over 70% seen just once and approximately 2.6% held by the top ten. The sequenced material came from peripheral blood. The receptors were gathered from a man in his 70s with acute or convalescent COVID-19. CDR3s leave out the opening cysteine and the closing phenylalanine or tryptophan.

TRBJ1-4 TRBV5-4 ASSLIGVEELF
TRBJ1-1 TRBV28 ASRRRRDGTEAF
TRBJ2-5 TRBV5-8 ASSPSGGIHETQY
TRBJ1-2 TRBV29-1 SATSPGLYGYT
TRBJ2-1 TRBV5-5 ASSPILSPAEQF
TRBJ2-7 TRBV5-1 ASSLSGIYEQY
TRBJ2-7 TRBV5-1 ASSHYGPAESSYEQY
TRBJ2-1 TRBV7-8 ASSLTGTGGHEQF
TRBJ2-2 TRBV16 ASSVRQGANTGELF
TRBJ2-3 TRBV7-3 ASSLSPRESDTQY
TRBJ2-7 TRBV28 ASSPITGGEYEQY
TRBJ2-7 TRBV11-2 ASSLDPGLEQY
TRBJ2-7 TRBV6-5 AIKADPIYEQY
TRBJ2-1 TRBV5-6 ASSTGSYEQF
TRBJ2-7 TRBV5-6 ASSKGTGWNPFEQY
TRBJ2-1 TRBV6-1 ASSEVWLEQF
TRBJ2-2 TRBV7-9 ASSAGLALGELF
TRBJ2-3 TRBV6-5 ASSYSGGRADTQY
TRBJ2-5 TRBV5-6 ASSFGLAGGQETQY
TRBJ1-1 TRBV6-5 ASTLDRTGEAF
TRBJ2-3 TRBV13 ASSSLTSGRADTQY
TRBJ1-1 TRBV2 ASTATPSGTEAF
TRBJ2-5 TRBV12-3/TRBV12-4 ASSLGQPETQY
TRBJ1-5 TRBV28 ASRIDRYQPQH
TRBJ2-5 TRBV7-9 ASSFLGRGQETQY
TRBJ2-7 TRBV27 ASSLSSGSPGEQY
TRBJ2-7 TRBV30 AWSPGTGLYEQY
TRBJ1-6 TRBV12-5 ASGLRTGYNSPLH
TRBJ2-4 TRBV7-9 ASSLGDRGSKNIQY
TRBJ2-3 TRBV3-1/TRBV3-2 ASSAGGLDYFDTQY
TRBJ1-6 TRBV5-8 ASSLRTGGTSPLH